The clone carrying this T cell receptor beta chain was observed once. Original processing methods: From reference gene primer amplification, estimates of nucleated cell counts were derived. Method: immunoSEQ multiplex PCR; TCRdb's copy keeps in-frame clones and lacks some. The V and J calls and the clone size are those of that table, but D and trimming were determined from the DNA. The sample comprises 120,000 or so clones, 86% of which are singletons, and around 8% rests with the top ten. This specimen comes from a study of blood T cell repertoires in COVID-19. Study-level information: Samples representing acute and convalescent COVID-19 were sourced from the United States, Italy and Spain. Sample material is recorded as cDNA or gDNA derived from T cells, B-cell-depleted T cells, or PBMCs.

Between the trimmed V and J ends, which lost 4 bases and 2 bases, there was a span of 9 bases. The V gene's germline CDR1 is SQVTM and CDR2 ANQGSEA. The CDR3 covers 13 residues. The sequenced sample was peripheral blood. This sequence joins TRBV29-1 and TRBJ1-3, with unresolved D. The sequence derives from a man between 65 and 79 years old who had recovered from COVID-19. The CDR3: CSVAWQAGNTIYF. For the CDR3, the DNA is TGCAGCGTTGCGTGGCAGGCTGGAAACACCATATATTTT.